This T cell receptor beta chain was identified during a study of cytomegalovirus exposure and HLA in healthy donors. About the study: Sequencing of 150 million to 200 million T cells in an earlier analysis found 95 million to 120 million unique TCR beta sequences. Drawn from HLA-typed donors, about 85 million unique TCRs were held in an early data release.

With 60 Vbeta and 13 Jbeta primers, the PCR was carried out. Clones were sequenced by immunoSEQ multiplex PCR, and TCRdb holds only the in-frame ones, with some missing. Its table lists about 48,000 clones. The sequencing input was PBMCs. This clonotype originated in a middle-aged woman in good health and CMV-seronegative.

CDR3 protein: CASSVDLAGEKNTEAFF. The CDR3 coding sequence is TGTGCCAGCAGCGTAGATTTGGCAGGGGAGAAGAACACTGAAGCTTTCTTT. This chain joins TRBV9 and TRBJ1-1, with TRBD1 as a possible D gene (6 bases). V lost 0 bases and J lost 1, with 16 bases in between. Per the germline V gene, CDR1 is SGDLS and CDR2 is YYNGEE. CDR3 length: 17 residues.